The present T cell receptor beta chain was sequenced within a study of shared clonotypes between healthy human individuals. Study-level findings and limits: Donor clonotype sharing was expected to depend on sequencing depth. For sorted subsets, rarefaction showed incomplete sequencing despite large depth.

In regard to this clone: Its antigen remains unknown.

Clones were sequenced by immunoSEQ multiplex PCR, and TCRdb holds only the in-frame ones, with some missing. The sample carries millions of clones, about 95% recorded once. CD45RO-negative CD8 cells positively selected for CCR7 made up the naive population, which excluded terminally differentiated effector memory CD45RA+ cells. None of the donors, who were healthy HIV-negative adults, had recently had acute infections or vaccinations. The CDR3 is 17 residues long. V was cut by 4 bases and J by 6 bases, with 22 bases left in between. The germline CDR1 and CDR2 sequences are PRHDT and FYEKMQ (reference sequence).

The sequenced material came from naive CD8+ T cells sorted from blood. The chain carries TRBV13 and TRBJ2-1, with D hard to call. The source is a man younger than 35 in good health. The CDR3 is CASSSRKGPSPSNEQFF. Here the CDR3 DNA reads TGTGCCAGCAGCTCCAGGAAGGGTCCCTCCCCCAGCAATGAGCAGTTCTTC.